This T cell receptor (beta chain) stems from a study of T cell changes during pregnancy in multiple sclerosis. The germline CDR1 and CDR2 sequences are SGHNT and YENEEA. V shed 1 base and J shed 1 base, with 7 bases lying between them. The CDR3 loop spans 14 amino acids. Here immunoSEQ multiplex PCR was the method, and the copy in TCRdb shows in-frame clones only, minus some. This sample has about 79,000 clones, with about 90% found just once. The chain joins TRBV11-3 to TRBJ1-1, with D tentatively TRBD1 (5 bases). The source is a female donor with multiple sclerosis, enrolled in a pregnancy study. The sample in question was CD4+ T cells from peripheral blood mononuclear cells, obtained in the second trimester of pregnancy. In DNA form, the CDR3 reads TGTGCCAGCAGCTTAGGGGGGGGGAACACTGAAGCTTTCTTT. Protein sequence: CASSLGGGNTEAFF.